Below, 14 T cell receptor beta chains from the same sample are listed, as sequenced in a study of blood T cell repertoires in COVID-19. Clones were sequenced by immunoSEQ multiplex PCR, and TCRdb holds only the in-frame ones, with some missing. The table shows more than 150,000 clones, with 85% to 95% occurring only once. The sequencing input was peripheral blood. The source of these receptors is a man aged 45-65 years with acute or convalescent COVID-19.

CDR3 bases: TGTGCCAGCAGCCCGACAGGGTTGGGGACCCAGTACTTC. As protein: CASSPTGLGTQYF. The J gene is TRBJ2-5, the V gene TRBV7-2; 7 nucleotides align to TRBD1. CDR1 SGHTA and CDR2 FQGNSA come from the germline V gene. CDR3 size: 13 residues. Losses at the gene ends were 5 bases for V and 7 bases for J; bases not matched to a gene: 7.

The chain couples TRBV19 to TRBJ2-7, with TRBD2 identical over 8 bases. The CDR3 runs to 15 residues. CDR1 and CDR2 (germline): LNHDA, SQIVND (reference sequence). V dropped 3 bases and J dropped 0; count of bases not matched to a gene: 4. The CDR3 DNA is TGTGCCAGTAGTATTGGTAGCGGGGACTCCTACGAGCAGTACGTC. Its protein product is CASSIGSGDSYEQYV.

A word on this clone: This CDR3 is also generated by other DNA sequences in the sample. The rearrangement links TRBV11-1 to TRBJ2-7; 7 bases match TRBD2. Germline V CDR1 and CDR2: SGHAT, FQDESV (reference sequence). The CDR3 is made up of 15 amino acids. V lost 6 bases, J lost 6 bases, and 14 bases stayed unmatched. CDR3 sequence reads: CASSQGLDPPSEQYF. CDR3 DNA sequence: TGTGCCAGCAGTCAAGGACTAGACCCCCCGTCCGAGCAGTACTTC.

This chain connects TRBV9 to TRBJ2-1; TRBD2 agrees at 12 bases. This CDR3 has 15 amino acids. J gave up 7 bases and V 2 bases, and 4 bases lay outside the gene matches. The germline CDR1 and CDR2 sequences are SGDLS and YYNGEE. The CDR3 DNA reads as TGTGCCAGCAGCGTCCTAGCGGGGGGGCGGAATGAGCAGTTCTTC. Protein product: CASSVLAGGRNEQFF.

This clone showed up just once. J is TRBJ2-7 and V is TRBV9; D might be TRBD2 (6 bases). The CDR3 consists of 14 residues. V lost 2 bases and J lost 3, with 12 bases in between. Looked up from germline, CDR1 is SGDLS and CDR2 is YYNGEE. The CDR3, as DNA: TGTGCCAGCAGCGTCCGGGACGGGGGCTACGAGCAGTACTTC. Protein: CASSVRDGGYEQYF. Filled out from reference TRBV9 and TRBJ2-7, the complete variable domain reads DSGVTQTPKHLITATGQRVTLRCSPRSGDLSVYWYQQSLDQGLQFLIQYYNGEERAKGNILERFSAQQFPDLHSELNLSSLELGDSALYFCASSVRDGGYEQYFGPGTRLTVT.

The rearrangement uses TRBV5-1 and TRBJ2-2, with 7 bases matching TRBD1. The CDR3 loop spans 13 amino acids. The V and J ends lost 0 bases and 13 bases, in that order; junction bases with no gene match: 6. Germline loops: CDR1 SGHRS, CDR2 YFSETQ. As DNA, the CDR3 is TGCGCCAGCAGCTTGGACAGGGGCCCATCGCTGTTTTTT. Translated: CASSLDRGPSLFF.

V gene TRBV28 combines with J gene TRBJ2-7; TRBD1 agrees at 7 bases. Germline trimming cut 5 bases from V and 1 base from J; bases unmatched to any gene: 11. From germline, CDR1 is MDHEN and CDR2 SYDVKM. The CDR3 consists of 16 residues. As DNA, the CDR3 is TGTGCCAGCAGTACCCGGGACAGCCGGTTTTCCTACGAGCAGTACGTC. This codes for CASSTRDSRFSYEQYV.

This clone was detected only once. This chain connects TRBV10-1 to TRBJ2-7; 10 positions agree with TRBD2. The CDR3 spans 13 residues. The V gene end was trimmed by 10 bases and the J gene end by 2 bases; junction bases not matched to a gene: 5. The germline V gene has CDR1 WNHNN and CDR2 SYGVQD (reference sequence). Here the CDR3 reads CANVAGGPYEQYV. The DNA for the CDR3 is TGCGCCAACGTAGCGGGGGGCCCCTACGAGCAGTACGTC.

The rearrangement uses TRBV2 and TRBJ1-3; TRBD1 aligns across 8 bases. With V trimmed by 7 bases and J by 6 bases, 8 bases remained unmatched. The CDR3 contains 14 residues. CDR1 and CDR2 (germline): SNHLY, FYNNEI. CDR3 sequence reads: CASKRQGFENTIYF. The CDR3 DNA follows: TGTGCCAGCAAGCGACAGGGGTTCGAAAACACCATATATTTT.

The gene calls are TRBV2 and TRBJ2-1; 8 nucleotides agree with TRBD2. CDR1 is SNHLY, CDR2 FYNNEI, per germline. The CDR3 spans 15 residues. J was trimmed by 5 bases and V by 7 bases; bases with no gene match: 10. For the CDR3, the DNA is TGTGCCAGCACTCAAGAGACTAGCGAAAACAATGAGCAGTTCTTC. Its translation is CASTQETSENNEQFF.

The V call is TRBV5-1, the J call TRBJ2-3; 10 bases align to TRBD1. The CDR3 sequence is 14 residues long. Germline V gene data show CDR1 as SGHRS and CDR2 as YFSETQ. J was trimmed by 1 base and V by 4 bases; bases with no gene match: 0. CDR3 residues: CASSGQGGTDTQYF. CDR3 coding DNA: TGCGCCAGCAGCGGACAGGGGGGCACAGATACGCAGTATTTT.

CDR3 nucleotide sequence: TGCGCCAGCAGCCATGGGCCGTACGAGCAGTACTTC. Amino acid sequence: CASSHGPYEQYF. This chain uses TRBV4-1 with TRBJ2-7; D gene unclear. CDR3 length: 12 residues. V lost 3 bases and J lost 4, with 7 bases in between. Per germline, CDR1 MGHRA and CDR2 YSYEKL.

The chain is built from TRBV21-1 and TRBJ2-7; the DNA was not used to check the table's D call, TRBD1. TRBV21-1 constitutes a pseudogene. This CDR3 is 15 amino acids long. The CDR3 DNA is TGTGCCAGCAGCACCTTGCTCGATCCAGGGCGGGAGCAGTACGTC. It translates to CASSTLLDPGREQYV.

The chain employs TRBV19 and TRBJ2-4; 8 bases are shared with TRBD1. The CDR3 runs to 13 residues. Germline trimming cut 5 bases from V and 6 bases from J; bases unmatched to any gene: 3. Germline V CDR1 and CDR2: LNHDA, SQIVND (reference sequence). CDR3 protein: CASSWDRINIQYF. The DNA of the CDR3 is TGTGCCAGTAGTTGGGACAGGATAAACATTCAGTACTTC.